Following are 17 T cell receptor beta chains from one sample sequenced in a study of cytomegalovirus exposure and HLA in healthy donors (dated by TCRdb to 2015 to 2018). The library relied on the immunoSEQ multiplex PCR assay. The multiplex PCR relied on a mix of 60 forward primers for TCR Vbeta segments and 13 reverse primers for TCR Jbeta segments. TCRdb obtained this table from immuneACCESS and retained in-frame rearrangements with V and J assigned. These tables miss some clones; where compared with another copy, unresolved V genes account for less than half of the shortfall, and the remainder is unexplained. The sample data list about 190,000 clones, and around nine tenths of these were observed just once. Under 2% of the sample is taken by the ten largest. The sample was PBMCs. The receptors stem from a woman between 18 and 29 years old in good health and CMV-seronegative.

In nucleotides, the CDR3 is TGCAGTGCCAGTCCAGCGGGGGGGCAGTATTTT. Protein: CSASPAGGQYF. V gene TRBV20-1 combines with J gene TRBJ2-3, with 9 bases fitting TRBD2. Losses at the gene ends were 6 bases for V and 11 bases for J; bases not matched to a gene: 6. This CDR3 is built from 11 residues. Germline CDR1 and CDR2: DFQATT and SNEGSKA (reference sequence).

The chain couples TRBV9 to TRBJ2-1; D is unresolved. In germline, CDR1 is SGDLS, CDR2 YYNGEE. The CDR3 covers 16 residues. V was trimmed by 3 bases and J by 0 bases, leaving 13 bases between them. The CDR3 spells CASSAGISSSYNEQFF. In DNA form, the CDR3 reads TGTGCCAGCAGCGCCGGTATTAGCAGCTCCTACAATGAGCAGTTCTTC.

The chain is built from TRBV29-1 and TRBJ2-3; 7 nucleotides align to TRBD1. After removal of 7 bases from V and 2 bases from J, the junction contained 12 bases not matched to a gene. The CDR3 covers 15 residues. CDR1 and CDR2 (germline): SQVTM, ANQGSEA. CDR3 in amino acids: CSAPGTAVPTDTQYF. Written as DNA, the CDR3 is TGCAGCGCCCCGGGGACAGCCGTTCCCACAGATACGCAGTATTTT.

V gene TRBV14 combines with J gene TRBJ1-5, with D maybe TRBD1 (6 bases). The V gene's germline CDR1 is SGHDN and CDR2 FVKESK. Trimming took 5 bases from V and 3 from J, leaving 11 bases between them. This CDR3 comprises 14 residues. The CDR3 sequence is CASSSGQPNQPQHF. Here the CDR3 DNA reads TGTGCCAGCAGCTCAGGACAGCCCAATCAGCCCCAGCATTTT.

The chain links TRBV13 to TRBJ1-2; D call uncertain. From germline, CDR1 is PRHDT and CDR2 FYEKMQ (reference sequence). The CDR3 covers 15 residues. Trimming removed 5 bases from V and 3 bases from J, with 16 bases in between. The CDR3 here is CASSRARRGDYGYTF. The CDR3 region has the DNA TGTGCCAGCAGCCGAGCCAGACGGGGTGACTATGGCTACACCTTC.

The V gene is TRBV6-1, the J gene TRBJ1-4; a weak D match, TRBD1 (6 bases). The CDR3 consists of 13 residues. The germline V gene encodes CDR1 MNHNS and CDR2 SASEGT. With 6 bases removed from V and 8 bases from J, the gap between germline ends came to 13 bases. CDR3 protein: CASRSGGGEKLFF. Here the CDR3 DNA reads TGTGCCAGCAGGTCGGGGGGCGGCGAAAAACTGTTTTTT.

The genes are TRBV6-1 and TRBJ1-2; 7 nucleotides agree with TRBD1. J was trimmed by 2 bases and V by 6 bases; bases with no gene match: 6. Germline loops: CDR1 MNHNS, CDR2 SASEGT. The CDR3 covers 14 residues. The CDR3 DNA sequence: TGTGCCAGCAGCCCACTGACAGGGAACTATGGCTACACCTTC. Translation gives CASSPLTGNYGYTF.

The chain combines TRBV19 with TRBJ2-7; 7 bases map to TRBD1. The CDR3 loop spans 15 amino acids. Trimming removed 6 bases from V and 2 bases from J; junction bases left unmatched: 10. Germline CDR1 and CDR2: LNHDA and SQIVND (reference sequence). CDR3 residues: CASRPLDRPTYEQYF. The CDR3 nucleotides are TGTGCCAGTAGGCCCTTGGACAGGCCTACCTACGAGCAGTACTTC.

This chain joins TRBV27 and TRBJ1-2; D perhaps matches TRBD1 (6 bases). The germline gives CDR1 MNHEY, CDR2 SMNVEV (reference sequence). Trimming cost V 1 base and J 1 base, with 10 bases left between them. This CDR3 region has 15 residues. The CDR3 loop is CASSLFPQGNYGYTF. CDR3 DNA sequence: TGTGCCAGCAGTTTATTCCCACAGGGTAACTATGGCTACACCTTC.

The chain combines TRBV5-1 with TRBJ1-4, with 7 bases matching TRBD1. The V gene's germline CDR1 is SGHRS and CDR2 YFSETQ. V lost 0 bases and J lost 5; bases outside the gene matches: 7. There are 16 residues in the CDR3. CDR3 sequence reads: CASSLALGQPNEKLFF. Written as DNA, the CDR3 is TGCGCCAGCAGCTTGGCCTTGGGACAGCCGAATGAAAAACTGTTTTTT.

The V and J genes are TRBV2 and TRBJ2-7; perhaps TRBD2 as D (7 bases). This CDR3 region has 14 residues. The V and J ends lost 4 bases and 5 bases respectively, with 15 bases between them. The germline V gene encodes CDR1 SNHLY and CDR2 FYNNEI. CDR3 DNA: TGTGCCAGCAGTGTACGGGGGGCGCAAGACGAGCAGTACTTC. Protein product: CASSVRGAQDEQYF.

The V call is TRBV6-5, the J call TRBJ1-4, with a possible D match to TRBD1 (6 bases). Germline V gene data show CDR1 as MNHEY and CDR2 as SVGAGI. The CDR3 loop spans 13 amino acids. V was trimmed by 10 bases and J by 7 bases, leaving 16 bases between them. The CDR3 nucleotides read TGTGCCACCAACAGGGTGCCGGCTGAAAAACTGTTTTTT. Translating it yields CATNRVPAEKLFF.

The chain has TRBV2 and TRBJ2-3, with D unresolved. The V gene lost 3 bases and the J gene lost 1 base, with 8 bases spanning the gap. Germline assignment: CDR1 SNHLY and CDR2 FYNNEI. This CDR3 is 14 amino acids long. The CDR3 sequence is CASSELRRTDTQYF. Written as DNA, the CDR3 is TGTGCCAGCAGTGAGCTCAGGCGCACAGATACGCAGTATTTT. The complete variable domain, with remaining parts taken from reference TRBV2 and TRBJ2-3, reads EPEVTQTPSHQVTQMGQEVILRCVPISNHLYFYWYRQILGQKVEFLVSFYNNEISEKSEIFDDQFSVERPDGSNFTLKIRSTKLEDSAMYFCASSELRRTDTQYFGPGTRLTVL.

This clone is a singleton in its sample. The CDR3 loop reads CASSGTGAGNTIYF. The CDR3, as DNA: TGTGCCAGCAGTGGAACAGGGGCAGGAAACACCATATATTTT. The gene calls are TRBV28 and TRBJ1-3, with TRBD1 matching 7 bases. The CDR3 covers 14 residues. In germline, CDR1 is MDHEN, CDR2 SYDVKM. V dropped 5 bases and J dropped 4; count of bases not matched to a gene: 5. The full variable domain, completed using reference TRBV28 and TRBJ1-3, is DVKVTQSSRYLVKRTGEKVFLECVQDMDHENMFWYRQDPGLGLRLIYFSYDVKMKEKGDIPEGYSVSREKKERFSLILESASTNQTSMYLCASSGTGAGNTIYFGEGSWLTVV.

The gene calls are TRBV19 and TRBJ1-1; D might be TRBD1 (5 bases). The length of the CDR3 is 14 residues. Germline V gene sequence: CDR1 LNHDA, CDR2 SQIVND (reference sequence). The V gene lost 4 bases and the J gene lost 3 bases, with 12 bases spanning the gap. The CDR3 loop reads CASSTGSVDTEAFF. The CDR3 region has the DNA TGTGCCAGTAGTACAGGGTCGGTGGACACTGAAGCTTTCTTT.

The sample holds a few counts of this clone. The genes are TRBV25-1 and TRBJ1-2, with TRBD1 identical over 9 bases. Trimming cost V 9 bases and J 3 bases; bases outside gene matches: 8. The CDR3 is made up of 14 amino acids. In germline, CDR1 is MGHDK, CDR2 SYGVNS. The DNA for the CDR3 is TGTGCCAGTAAGGGACAGGGTTCCTACTATGGCTACACCTTC. This translates into CASKGQGSYYGYTF.

The gene calls are TRBV5-1 and TRBJ2-1; possibly TRBD2 for D (6 bases). Germline CDR1 is SGHRS and CDR2 is YFSETQ. The V end lost 3 bases, the J end lost 4 bases, and 11 bases lay between the germline ends. The CDR3 length is 14 residues. The CDR3 region has the DNA TGCGCCAGCAGCTCCTGGGACTTATACAATGAGCAGTTCTTC. Its protein product is CASSSWDLYNEQFF.